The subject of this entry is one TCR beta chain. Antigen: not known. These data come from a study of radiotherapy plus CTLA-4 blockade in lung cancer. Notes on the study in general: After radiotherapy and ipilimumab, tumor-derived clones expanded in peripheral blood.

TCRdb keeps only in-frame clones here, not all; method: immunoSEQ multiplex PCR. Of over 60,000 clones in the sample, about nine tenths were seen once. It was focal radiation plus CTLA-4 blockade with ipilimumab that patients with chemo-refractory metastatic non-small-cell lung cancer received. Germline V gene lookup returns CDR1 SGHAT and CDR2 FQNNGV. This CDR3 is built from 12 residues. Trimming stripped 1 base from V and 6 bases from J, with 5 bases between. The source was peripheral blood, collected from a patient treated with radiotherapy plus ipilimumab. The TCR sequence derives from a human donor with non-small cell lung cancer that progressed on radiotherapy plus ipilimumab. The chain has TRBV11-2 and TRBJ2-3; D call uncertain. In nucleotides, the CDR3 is TGTGCCAGCAGCTTAGTGGGTGATACGCAGTATTTT. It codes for CASSLVGDTQYF.